This T cell receptor beta chain was documented in a study of OX40 agonist ivuxolimab in advanced cancers. At the level of the study: At 0.01 to 10 mg/kg, ivuxolimab was administered intravenously to patients every 2 weeks.

General study points: CD8+ T cells were the subset that, on average, had more expanded clones than CD4+. Among the lowest peripheral clonal expansion occurred in 0.1-3.0 mg/kg partial responders.

Worth noting for this clone: What it binds is not known.

The assay was immunoSEQ multiplex PCR, and TCRdb's table has in-frame clones only and misses some. The table includes about 53,000 clones, more than 70% detected once. Germline CDR1 SGHAT, CDR2 FQNNGV. CDR3 size: 13 residues. The V gene lost 4 bases and the J gene lost 3 bases, with 7 bases spanning the gap. The source was CD4+ or CD8+ T cells sorted from blood, collected in a trial of the OX40 agonist ivuxolimab. The genes are TRBV11-2 and TRBJ1-5; possibly TRBD1 for D (6 bases). The TCR comes from an adult with an advanced solid tumor such as melanoma, head and neck, liver or kidney cancer. The CDR3 sequence: CASSYRVNQPQHF. CDR3 in DNA: TGTGCCAGCAGCTACAGGGTCAATCAGCCCCAGCATTTT.